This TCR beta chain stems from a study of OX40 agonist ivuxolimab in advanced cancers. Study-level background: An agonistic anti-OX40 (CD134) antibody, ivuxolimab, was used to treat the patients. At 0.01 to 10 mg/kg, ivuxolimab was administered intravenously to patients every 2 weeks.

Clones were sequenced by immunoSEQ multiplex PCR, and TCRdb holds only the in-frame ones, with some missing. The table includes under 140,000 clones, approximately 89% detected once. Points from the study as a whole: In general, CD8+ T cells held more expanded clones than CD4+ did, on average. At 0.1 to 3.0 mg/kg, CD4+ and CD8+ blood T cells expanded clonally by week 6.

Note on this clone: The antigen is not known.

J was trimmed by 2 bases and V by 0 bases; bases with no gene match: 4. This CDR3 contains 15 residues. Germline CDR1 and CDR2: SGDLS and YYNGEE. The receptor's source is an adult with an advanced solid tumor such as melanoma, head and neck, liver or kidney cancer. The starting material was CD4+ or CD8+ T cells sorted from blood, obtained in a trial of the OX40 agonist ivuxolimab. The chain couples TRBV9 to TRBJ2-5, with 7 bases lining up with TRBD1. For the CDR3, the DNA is TGTGCCAGCAGCGTAGAAGGGGGCCTACAAGAGACCCAGTACTTC. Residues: CASSVEGGLQETQYF.